The 18 T cell receptor beta chains listed next were all sequenced from one sample in a study of blood T cell repertoires in COVID-19. Some clones are missing from TCRdb's copy, which holds only in-frame ones; the method was immunoSEQ multiplex PCR. The table lists 200,000 to 250,000 clones, 70% to 90% of them singletons. The sample comprised peripheral blood. Receptors were obtained from a woman aged 60-70 years with active or convalescent COVID-19.

V and J are TRBV7-2 and TRBJ2-3, with D possibly matching TRBD2 (5 bases). Germline loops: CDR1 SGHTA, CDR2 FQGNSA. The V gene lost 2 bases and the J gene lost 0 bases, with 12 bases spanning the gap. This CDR3 is 16 amino acids long. Here the CDR3 reads CASSLTASPSTDTQYF. The CDR3 nucleotides read TGTGCCAGCAGCTTAACGGCTAGCCCTAGCACAGATACGCAGTATTTT.

The V gene is TRBV21-1, the J gene TRBJ2-7; TRBD2 was called by the table and not checked on the DNA. TRBV21-1 is labeled a pseudogene. This CDR3 region has 16 residues. The CDR3 spells CASSNRESPFSYEQYV. The CDR3 DNA reads as TGTGCCAGCAGCAACCGGGAGTCACCTTTCTCCTACGAGCAGTACGTC.

This clone was detected once. The rearrangement uses TRBV6-4 and TRBJ2-3; a possible D gene is TRBD1 (6 bases). The germline V gene encodes CDR1 MRHNA and CDR2 SNTAGT. This CDR3 has 13 residues. V was cut by 10 bases and J by 3 bases, with 14 bases left in between. CDR3 sequence reads: CATSNRETDTQYF. Written as DNA, the CDR3 is TGTGCCACTTCGAACAGGGAAACAGATACGCAGTATTTT.

This clone came up once. The rearrangement uses TRBV7-9 and TRBJ2-3, with D unresolved. Germline V gene data show CDR1 as SEHNR and CDR2 as FQNEAQ (reference sequence). The V gene lost 0 bases and the J gene lost 5 bases, with 12 bases spanning the gap. The CDR3 covers 15 residues. CDR3 DNA: TGTGCCAGCAGCTTAGCCCGGTCTAAGCTAGATACGCAGTATTTT. Translation: CASSLARSKLDTQYF.

The chain links TRBV5-4 to TRBJ2-3; D not certain. Germline assignment: CDR1 SGHNT and CDR2 YYREEE (reference sequence). The CDR3 covers 13 residues. V was clipped by 1 base and J by 0 bases, with 3 bases between them. The CDR3: CASSLSSTDTQYF. The CDR3 DNA follows: TGTGCCAGCAGCTTGTCTAGCACAGATACGCAGTATTTT. The full variable domain, rest sourced from reference TRBV5-4 and TRBJ2-3, is ETGVTQSPTHLIKTRGQQVTLRCSSQSGHNTVSWYQQALGQGPQFIFQYYREEENGRGNFPPRFSGLQFPNYSSELNVNALELDDSALYLCASSLSSTDTQYFGPGTRLTVL.

This clone was recorded only once. This chain uses TRBV7-8 with TRBJ2-2; TRBD2 is a possible D gene (6 bases). The CDR3 has 15 residues. Germline lookup yields CDR1 SGHVS and CDR2 FQNEAQ. The V end was cut by 3 bases, the J end by 0 bases, with 8 bases between. The CDR3 DNA reads as TGTGCCAGCAGCTTCGGCGGGGCGAACACCGGGGAGCTGTTTTTT. This gives the protein CASSFGGANTGELFF.

This clone was found once. The chain links TRBV4-1 to TRBJ2-3, with a weak D call TRBD2 (5 bases). V lost 0 bases and J lost 4, with 8 bases in between. CDR1 is MGHRA, CDR2 YSYEKL, per germline. This CDR3 has 14 amino acids. CDR3 coding DNA: TGCGCCAGCAGCCAAGATCAGAGGGCAGATACGCAGTATTTT. Its translation is CASSQDQRADTQYF.

The chain is built from TRBV5-1 and TRBJ2-3; D remains ambiguous. From germline, CDR1 is SGHRS and CDR2 YFSETQ. Trimming left V 2 bases short and J 1 base short, with 8 bases between. There are 14 residues in the CDR3. CDR3 in DNA: TGCGCCAGCAGCTTTTCGTATGGCACAGATACGCAGTATTTT. It encodes CASSFSYGTDTQYF.

The chain joins TRBV19 to TRBJ1-1, with D tentatively TRBD1 (5 bases). The CDR3 loop spans 13 amino acids. V was shortened by 5 bases and J by 4 bases, with 11 bases between the two germline ends. In germline, CDR1 is LNHDA, CDR2 SQIVND (reference sequence). This CDR3 is CASSGGSSTEAFF. CDR3 in DNA: TGTGCCAGTAGTGGGGGGTCGAGCACTGAAGCTTTCTTT.

This chain connects TRBV6-5 to TRBJ1-2; D not resolved. From germline, CDR1 is MNHEY and CDR2 SVGAGI. The CDR3 covers 14 residues. Trimming left V 5 bases short and J 7 bases short, with 17 bases between. CDR3 in DNA: TGTGCCAGCAGTCCCATGGGCAGGACTCTTGGCTACACCTTC. Protein: CASSPMGRTLGYTF.

The chain joins TRBV7-2 to TRBJ1-6, with 7 bases that match TRBD1. The CDR3 is 13 amino acids. Germline lookup yields CDR1 SGHTA and CDR2 FQGNSA. J gave up 11 bases and V 7 bases, and 8 bases lay outside the gene matches. The CDR3, as DNA: TGTGCCAGCACCCTGGACAGGTGGGCACCCCTCCACTTT. Amino acid sequence: CASTLDRWAPLHF.

This chain links TRBV28 with TRBJ1-5; weak D call: TRBD1 (5 bases). Germline CDR1 reads MDHEN; CDR2 reads SYDVKM. Deletions cut 3 bases from V and 5 bases from J, with 20 bases between. The CDR3 runs 17 residues. The CDR3 loop reads CASSFGAGRSAYQPQHF. The CDR3 nucleotides are TGTGCCAGCAGTTTTGGGGCAGGGAGGTCCGCTTATCAGCCCCAGCATTTT.

This chain connects TRBV5-6 to TRBJ2-7; 12 nucleotides align to TRBD2. CDR1 and CDR2 from the germline V gene are SGHDT and YYEEEE. V trimming: 3 bases; J trimming: 4 bases; junction bases outside the gene matches: 5. This CDR3 is built from 15 residues. CDR3 amino acids: CASSSGLAGGYEQYF. In DNA form, the CDR3 reads TGTGCCAGCAGCTCAGGGCTAGCGGGAGGGTACGAGCAGTACTTC.

The V gene is TRBV27, the J gene TRBJ2-1; D possibly corresponds to TRBD1 (6 bases). The CDR3 is 16 residues long. Between the trimmed V and J ends, which lost 8 bases and 6 bases, there was a span of 23 bases. Germline-derived CDR1 and CDR2 are MNHEY and SMNVEV (reference sequence). The CDR3 DNA reads TGTGCCAGCGGGCGGGTTACAGGGACCTTGGCCAATGAGCAGTTCTTC. Translating gives CASGRVTGTLANEQFF.

This clone was counted once. The rearrangement links TRBV7-2 to TRBJ1-2, with 10 bases that match TRBD1. The CDR3 is 16 amino acids. The junction had 9 bases not matched to a gene; V was cut back by 5 bases and J by 3 bases. Germline V gene data show CDR1 as SGHTA and CDR2 as FQGNSA. The CDR3 nucleotides are TGTGCCAGCAGCCAAGACCGGGACAGGGGACACTATGGCTACACCTTC. This codes for CASSQDRDRGHYGYTF.

The CDR3 sequence is CASSPGQGSNTEAFF. CDR3 DNA: TGCGCCAGCAGCCCCGGACAGGGTTCGAACACTGAAGCTTTCTTT. The rearrangement joins TRBV5-1 to TRBJ1-1; 8 positions match TRBD1. V was pared by 4 bases and J by 1 base, with 6 bases of the junction left unmatched. The CDR3 has 15 residues. Germline CDR1 is SGHRS and CDR2 is YFSETQ.

The chain carries TRBV19 and TRBJ1-1; the D is unclear. CDR1 is LNHDA, CDR2 SQIVND, per germline (reference sequence). The ends were cut back, 4 bases at V and 2 bases at J, with 5 bases in the middle. The CDR3 extends over 12 amino acids. The CDR3 nucleotides read TGTGCCAGTAGTAGCAGAAACACTGAAGCTTTCTTT. Its translation: CASSSRNTEAFF. Filled out from reference TRBV19 and TRBJ1-1, the complete variable domain reads DGGITQSPKYLFRKEGQNVTLSCEQNLNHDAMYWYRQDPGQGLRLIYYSQIVNDFQKGDIAEGYSVSREKKESFPLTVTSAQKNPTAFYLCASSSRNTEAFFGQGTRLTVV.

The rearrangement links TRBV4-2 to TRBJ2-2; 10 nucleotides line up with TRBD2. The CDR3 loop spans 18 amino acids. V trimming: 1 base; J trimming: 1 base; junction bases outside the gene matches: 6. The V gene's germline CDR1 is LGHNA and CDR2 YNFKEQ. DNA for the CDR3: TGTGCCAGCAGCCAAGTGCTTCCTAGCGGGGGGAACACCGGGGAGCTGTTTTTT. This encodes CASSQVLPSGGNTGELFF.